Presented here are 18 T cell receptor beta chains from one specimen sequenced in a study of spatial heterogeneity in lung cancer. Sample time point: sample taken at primary tumor resection. The authors sequenced whole RNA from tumor, nontumor lung or frozen PBMC without sorting. MiXCR, applied by TCRdb to the 5' RACE reads, yields one record per CDR3 protein. This sample carries around 4,100 distinct CDR3 sequences, about 48% of them seen once, and the ten largest clones take 77%. Material: PBMCs, obtained at surgery. The receptors stem from a female donor with early-stage non-small cell lung cancer.

Concerning this clonotype: This beta chain is a stray read from a library made for alpha chains; its abundance is not meaningful. This chain uses TRBV24-1 with TRBJ2-2; no definite D call. The V gene's germline CDR1 is KGHDR and CDR2 SFDVKD. V gave up 7 bases and J gave up 5 bases, with 7 bases separating them. The CDR3 extends over 12 amino acids. The DNA of the CDR3 is TGTGCCACCAGGGGTTTTACCGGGGAGCTGTTTTTT. Amino acids: CATRGFTGELFF.

This clonotype is categorized as medium-sized. Found in a library prepared for alpha chains, this beta chain is an off-target read, and its abundance has little meaning. The rearrangement links TRBV7-2 to TRBJ2-3, with D possibly matching TRBD1 (6 bases). In germline, CDR1 is SGHTA, CDR2 FQGNSA. With 1 base removed from V and 0 bases from J, the gap between germline ends came to 14 bases. The CDR3 spans 17 residues. This CDR3 reads CASSLVRTDLSTDTQYF. In nucleotides, the CDR3 is TGTGCCAGCAGCTTAGTTAGGACAGACCTTAGCACAGATACGCAGTATTTT.

A remark on this clonotype: Little can be read into the size of this beta chain, an off-target read in a library designed for alpha chains. The chain carries TRBV6-5 and TRBJ2-3; the D gene is possibly TRBD1 (6 bases). The CDR3 has 14 amino acids. The V end was cut by 5 bases, the J end by 3 bases, with 12 bases between. Per the germline V gene, CDR1 is MNHEY and CDR2 is SVGAGI. This chain's CDR3 is CASSRGWGTDTQYF. CDR3 DNA sequence: TGTGCCAGCAGTAGGGGGTGGGGGACAGATACGCAGTATTTT.

This clonotype occurred a few times. The library was built for alpha chains, so this beta chain is an off-target read and its size means little. The J gene is TRBJ2-5, the V gene TRBV6-2 or TRBV6-3; 8 bases align to TRBD1. Germline-derived CDR1 and CDR2 are MNHEY and SVGEGT. Losses at the gene ends were 5 bases for V and 4 bases for J; bases not matched to a gene: 6. The CDR3 contains 14 residues. This CDR3 is CASSTGTGVETQYF. The CDR3 coding sequence is TGTGCCAGCAGTACCGGGACAGGTGTAGAGACCCAGTACTTC.

To note about this clonotype: This beta chain came through as a stray read in a library set up for alpha chains, and its size says little. The chain recombines TRBV28 with TRBJ2-2, with 10 bases matching TRBD2. Germline V gene sequence: CDR1 MDHEN, CDR2 SYDVKM. J lost 8 bases, V lost 3 bases, and 18 bases had no gene match. The CDR3 loop spans 19 amino acids. The CDR3 here is CASSFSLHIAGGKVGELFF. The DNA for the CDR3 is TGTGCCAGCAGTTTCTCCCTGCATATAGCGGGAGGAAAGGTGGGGGAGCTGTTTTTT.

As concerns this clonotype: This beta chain was picked up by a library intended for alpha chains and is off target, so its count carries little meaning. This chain links TRBV20-1 with TRBJ2-5; D gene uncertain. V lost 8 bases, J lost 5 bases, and 12 bases lay in between. Looked up from germline, CDR1 is DFQATT and CDR2 is SNEGSKA (reference sequence). The CDR3 runs to 11 residues. CDR3 DNA: TGCAGTTCCTCGGGCGGCGAGACCCAGTACTTC. Residues: CSSSGGETQYF.

Concerning this clonotype itself: Being off target in a library aimed at alpha chains, this beta chain has a size of little meaning. V gene TRBV4-3 combines with J gene TRBJ2-7; 10 bases fit TRBD2. Trimming cost V 1 base and J 2 bases; bases outside gene matches: 2. Germline CDR1 is LGHNA and CDR2 is YSLEER. The CDR3 runs 15 residues. CDR3 in DNA: TGCGCCAGCAGCCAAGGACTAGCGGGCACCTACGAGCAGTACTTC. Translated: CASSQGLAGTYEQYF.

As to this clonotype: This beta chain is a stray read from a library made for alpha chains; its abundance is not meaningful. This chain joins TRBV4-2 and TRBJ2-6; no reliable D call. CDR1 LGHNA and CDR2 YNFKEQ come from the germline V gene. Trimming left V 2 bases short and J 0 bases short, with 5 bases between. The CDR3 spans 15 residues. CDR3 protein: CASSQYTSGANVLTF. The CDR3 coding sequence is TGTGCCAGCAGCCAATACACCTCTGGGGCCAACGTCCTGACTTTC.

Of note for this clonotype: This beta chain is a stray read from a library made for alpha chains; its abundance is not meaningful. The V gene is TRBV14, the J gene TRBJ2-1; maybe TRBD1 (5 bases). The CDR3 contains 14 residues. V was cut by 4 bases and J by 6 bases, with 13 bases left in between. The V gene's germline CDR1 is SGHDN and CDR2 FVKESK. CDR3 bases: TGTGCCAGCAGCCGCTCCCTGGGGCGCAATGAGCAGTTCTTC. Translation gives CASSRSLGRNEQFF.

Only a few counts were recorded for this clonotype. This beta chain is a stray sequence in a library constructed for alpha chains; its clone size is not meaningful. The chain recombines TRBV7-9 with TRBJ2-5; 8 nucleotides match TRBD1. CDR3 length: 16 amino acids. Germline CDR1 and CDR2: SEHNR and FQNEAQ (reference sequence). Unmatched junction bases numbered 12, after V lost 5 bases and J lost 4 bases. As DNA, the CDR3 is TGTGCCAGCAGCCGTCCGGGACAGGTTAGGGTAGAGACCCAGTACTTC. Translation gives CASSRPGQVRVETQYF.

On this clonotype: Little can be read into the size of this beta chain, an off-target read in a library designed for alpha chains. This rearrangement joins TRBV2 to TRBJ2-1; 10 bases agree with TRBD1. The CDR3 has 12 residues. Germline V gene sequence: CDR1 SNHLY, CDR2 FYNNEI. J gave up 9 bases and V 10 bases, and 6 bases lay outside the gene matches. The CDR3 loop reads CATGTGVGEQFF. DNA for the CDR3: TGTGCCACCGGGACAGGGGTAGGTGAGCAGTTCTTC.

Concerning this clonotype: Because the library targeted alpha chains, this beta chain is an off-target read whose size means little. The chain links TRBV7-3 to TRBJ2-3; D is possibly TRBD1 or TRBD2 (5 bases each). In germline, CDR1 is SGHTA, CDR2 FQGTGA. Trimming took off 6 bases at V and 2 bases at J, with 15 bases between the two ends. This CDR3 has 15 residues. The CDR3 reads CASSSIPGTTDTQYF. DNA for the CDR3: TGTGCCAGCAGTTCCATCCCGGGGACCACAGATACGCAGTATTTT.

As concerns this clonotype: Within a library made for alpha chains, this beta chain is off target, and its count is uninformative. J is TRBJ2-2 and V is TRBV9; TRBD2 matches 13 bases. V trimming: 8 bases; J trimming: 1 base; junction bases outside the gene matches: 8. Germline loops: CDR1 SGDLS, CDR2 YYNGEE. This CDR3 has 17 residues. DNA of the CDR3: TGTGCCAGTAGGGGGACTAGCGGGGTCCTGAACACCGGGGAGCTGTTTTTT. Encoded protein: CASRGTSGVLNTGELFF.

This clonotype was seen a few times. The library was built for alpha chains, so this beta chain is an off-target read and its size means little. J is TRBJ2-5 and V is TRBV7-2, with a tentative D call TRBD2 (6 bases). This CDR3 region has 12 residues. Per germline, CDR1 SGHTA and CDR2 FQGNSA. Trimming stripped 8 bases from V and 7 bases from J, with 14 bases between. The CDR3 sequence: CASGTAHGTQYF. The DNA of the CDR3 is TGTGCCAGCGGGACTGCCCACGGGACCCAGTACTTC.

Comment on this clonotype: Little can be read into the size of this beta chain, an off-target read in a library designed for alpha chains. The chain combines TRBV6-6 with TRBJ2-7; D unresolved. Trimming left V 3 bases short and J 2 bases short, with 11 bases between. Germline values: CDR1 MNHNY, CDR2 SVGAGI (reference sequence). The CDR3 consists of 14 residues. CDR3: CASSYQAGPYEQYF. The CDR3 DNA reads as TGTGCCAGCAGTTATCAGGCAGGCCCCTACGAGCAGTACTTC.

About this clonotype itself: Little can be read into the size of this beta chain, an off-target read in a library designed for alpha chains. The chain is built from TRBV20-1 and TRBJ2-3; D unclear. CDR1 DFQATT and CDR2 SNEGSKA come from the germline V gene (reference sequence). The CDR3 has 13 amino acids. Trimming pared 3 bases from V and 1 base from J, leaving 8 bases between. The CDR3 bases are TGCAGTGCTAGGGTCCCTGGCACAGATACGCAGTATTTT. Protein product: CSARVPGTDTQYF.

About this clonotype: This beta chain appears as a stray read in a library generated for alpha chains; its size is not informative. The CDR3 protein is CASSATESYEQYF. The DNA of the CDR3 is TGCGCCAGCTCGGCGACAGAATCCTACGAGCAGTACTTC. The chain employs TRBV4-1 and TRBJ2-7, with D possibly TRBD1 on 5 matching bases. The germline V and J ends were trimmed by 8 bases and 1 base, with 12 bases remaining between them. Germline loops: CDR1 MGHRA, CDR2 YSYEKL. The CDR3 loop spans 13 amino acids.

Only a few counts were recorded for this clonotype. The junction departs from germline at one end; a sequencing error may be responsible. This beta chain represents an off-target read in a library built for alpha chains; its size is of limited meaning. The chain combines TRBV5-5 with TRBJ2-1; TRBD1 is a possible D gene (5 bases). The CDR3 covers 14 residues. The V gene's germline CDR1 is SGHKS and CDR2 YYEKEE (reference sequence). The CDR3 DNA is TGTGCCAGCAGCTTGGTGACAGCAATCGATGAGCGGTTCTTC. This translates into CASSLVTAIDERFF.